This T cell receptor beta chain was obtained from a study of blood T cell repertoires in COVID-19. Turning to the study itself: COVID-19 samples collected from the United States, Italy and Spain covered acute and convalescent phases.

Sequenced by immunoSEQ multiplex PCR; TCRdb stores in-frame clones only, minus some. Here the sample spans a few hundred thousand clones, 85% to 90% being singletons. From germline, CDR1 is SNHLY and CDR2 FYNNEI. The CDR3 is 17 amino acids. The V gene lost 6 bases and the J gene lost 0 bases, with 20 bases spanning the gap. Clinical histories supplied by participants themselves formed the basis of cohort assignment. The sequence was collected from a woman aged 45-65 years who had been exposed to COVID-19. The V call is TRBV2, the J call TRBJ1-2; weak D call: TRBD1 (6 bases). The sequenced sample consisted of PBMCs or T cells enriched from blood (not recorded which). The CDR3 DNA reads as TGTGCCAGCAGACGGGCTGAGGGGGGGTCCGCTAACTATGGCTACACCTTC. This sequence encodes CASRRAEGGSANYGYTF.